This T cell receptor (beta chain) was identified during a study of tumor-infiltrating lymphocytes in primary liver carcinoma. Overall study context: Patients of both sexes were 30 to 69 years old.

The input was approximately 500 ng total RNA; TCR beta cDNA was made from it with a constant-region primer. Modified slightly, ARM-PCR produced TCR beta libraries over three nested multiplex PCR rounds. TCRdb passed the multiplex PCR reads through MiXCR, listing each CDR3 protein once. The sample records about 84,000 distinct CDR3 sequences, 55% to 85% being singletons. Unsorted bulk tissue of about 18-32 mg yielded co-extracted RNA and DNA. Sequences were obtained from liver tumor tissue from sampling region 1. Subset specified: tumor region T1, superior pole. This TCR was sampled from a man in his forties with primary liver carcinoma and hepatitis B virus infection.

The CDR3 loop reads CASWSVAKNIQYF. The CDR3 DNA reads TGTGCCAGCTGGAGCGTAGCCAAAAACATTCAGTACTTC. The chain employs TRBV2 and TRBJ2-4; D remains ambiguous. The germline V gene encodes CDR1 SNHLY and CDR2 FYNNEI. This CDR3 region has 13 residues. V was cut by 8 bases and J by 0 bases, with 8 bases left in between.